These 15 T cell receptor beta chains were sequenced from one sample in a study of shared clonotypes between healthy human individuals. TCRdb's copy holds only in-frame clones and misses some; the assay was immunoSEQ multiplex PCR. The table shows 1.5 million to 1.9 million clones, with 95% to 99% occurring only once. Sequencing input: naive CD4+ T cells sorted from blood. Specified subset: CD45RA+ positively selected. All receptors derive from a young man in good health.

CDR3 protein: CASSFPGGQTYEQYF. The CDR3 nucleotides are TGTGCCAGCAGTTTCCCCGGGGGACAGACCTACGAGCAGTACTTC. The V call is TRBV28, the J call TRBJ2-7, with D maybe TRBD1 (7 bases). The CDR3 has 15 amino acids. Germline loops: CDR1 MDHEN, CDR2 SYDVKM. V was pared by 3 bases and J by 2 bases, with 14 bases between. The full variable domain, in which reference TRBV28 and TRBJ2-7 provide the parts outside the CDR3, is DVKVTQSSRYLVKRTGEKVFLECVQDMDHENMFWYRQDPGLGLRLIYFSYDVKMKEKGDIPEGYSVSREKKERFSLILESASTNQTSMYLCASSFPGGQTYEQYFGPGTRLTVT.

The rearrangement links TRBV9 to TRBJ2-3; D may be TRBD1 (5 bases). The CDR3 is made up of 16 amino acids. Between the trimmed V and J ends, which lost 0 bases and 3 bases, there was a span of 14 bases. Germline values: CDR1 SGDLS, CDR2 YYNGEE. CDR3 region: CASSVEGAALTDTQYF. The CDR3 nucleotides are TGTGCCAGCAGCGTAGAAGGGGCCGCGTTAACAGATACGCAGTATTTT.

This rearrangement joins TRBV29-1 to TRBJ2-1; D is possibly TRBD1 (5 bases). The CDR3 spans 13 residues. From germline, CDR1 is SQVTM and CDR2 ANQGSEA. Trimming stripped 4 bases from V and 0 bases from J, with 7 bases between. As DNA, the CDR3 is TGCAGCGTTGGCAGGGACTCCTACAATGAGCAGTTCTTC. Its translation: CSVGRDSYNEQFF.

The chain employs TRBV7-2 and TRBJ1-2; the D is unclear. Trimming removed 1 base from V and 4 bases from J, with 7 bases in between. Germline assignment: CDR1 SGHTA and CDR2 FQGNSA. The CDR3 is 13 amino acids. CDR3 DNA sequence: TGTGCCAGCAGCTTAGAGGTACGCTATGGCTACACCTTC. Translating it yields CASSLEVRYGYTF.

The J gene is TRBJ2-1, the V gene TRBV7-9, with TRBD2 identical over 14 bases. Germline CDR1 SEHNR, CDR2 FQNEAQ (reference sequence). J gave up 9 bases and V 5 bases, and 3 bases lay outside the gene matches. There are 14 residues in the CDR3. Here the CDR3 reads CASSPGLAGVEQFF. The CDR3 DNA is TGTGCCAGCAGCCCGGGACTAGCGGGAGTTGAGCAGTTCTTC. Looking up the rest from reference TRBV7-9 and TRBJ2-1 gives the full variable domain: DTGVSQNPRHKITKRGQNVTFRCDPISEHNRLYWYRQTLGQGPEFLTYFQNEAQLEKSRLLSDRFSAERPKGSFSTLEIQRTEQGDSAMYLCASSPGLAGVEQFFGPGTRLTVL.

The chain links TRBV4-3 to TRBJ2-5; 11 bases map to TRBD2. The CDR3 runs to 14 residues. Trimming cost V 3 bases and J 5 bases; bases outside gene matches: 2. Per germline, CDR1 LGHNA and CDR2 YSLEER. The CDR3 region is CASSQRTSGETQYF. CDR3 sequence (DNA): TGCGCCAGCAGCCAGAGGACTAGCGGGGAGACCCAGTACTTC.

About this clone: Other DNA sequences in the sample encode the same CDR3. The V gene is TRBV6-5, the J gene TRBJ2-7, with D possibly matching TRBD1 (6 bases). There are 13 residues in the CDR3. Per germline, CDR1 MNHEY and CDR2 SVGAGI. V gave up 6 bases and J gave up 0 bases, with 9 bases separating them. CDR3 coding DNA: TGTGCCAGCAGGAACAGGGACTCCTACGAGCAGTACTTC. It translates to CASRNRDSYEQYF.

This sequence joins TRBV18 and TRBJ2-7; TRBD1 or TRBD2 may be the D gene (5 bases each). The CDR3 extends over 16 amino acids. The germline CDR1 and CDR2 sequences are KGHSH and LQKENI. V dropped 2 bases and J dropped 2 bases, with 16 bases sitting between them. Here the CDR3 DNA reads TGTGCCAGCTCACCAAAAAATTCCTGGGACCCCTACGAGCAGTACTTC. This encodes CASSPKNSWDPYEQYF.

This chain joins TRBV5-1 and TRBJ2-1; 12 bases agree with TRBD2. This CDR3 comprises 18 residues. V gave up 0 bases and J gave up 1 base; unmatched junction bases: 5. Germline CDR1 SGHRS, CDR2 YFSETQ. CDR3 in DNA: TGCGCCAGCAGCTTGGGCCGTCTAGCGGGAGGGTCCTACAATGAGCAGTTCTTC. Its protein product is CASSLGRLAGGSYNEQFF.

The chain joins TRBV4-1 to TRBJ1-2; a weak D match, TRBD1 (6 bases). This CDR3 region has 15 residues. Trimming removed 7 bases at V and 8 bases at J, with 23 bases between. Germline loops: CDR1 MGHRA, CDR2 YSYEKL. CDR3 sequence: CASTREVGGVEGYTF. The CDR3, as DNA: TGCGCCAGCACCCGAGAAGTAGGGGGGGTCGAGGGCTACACCTTC.

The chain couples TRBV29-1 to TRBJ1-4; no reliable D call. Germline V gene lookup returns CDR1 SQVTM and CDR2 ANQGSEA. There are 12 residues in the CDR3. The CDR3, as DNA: TGCAGTGCAGCCCCCACTAATGAAAAACTGTTTTTT. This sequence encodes CSAAPTNEKLFF.

In DNA, the CDR3 is TGTGCCAGCAGCTTAACCCCTGCTAGCGGGGACTACGAGCAGTACTTC. It specifies CASSLTPASGDYEQYF. This rearrangement joins TRBV11-2 to TRBJ2-7; the match to TRBD2 covers 9 bases. The CDR3 contains 16 residues. V shed 2 bases and J 3 bases; nucleotides not matched to a gene: 8. Germline CDR1 reads SGHAT; CDR2 reads FQNNGV.

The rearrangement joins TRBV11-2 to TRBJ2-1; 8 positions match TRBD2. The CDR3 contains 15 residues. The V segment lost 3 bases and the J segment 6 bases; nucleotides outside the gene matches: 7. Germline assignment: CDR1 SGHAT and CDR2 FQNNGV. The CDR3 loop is CASSLGAGVINEQFF. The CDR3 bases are TGTGCCAGCAGCTTGGGAGCGGGAGTGATCAATGAGCAGTTCTTC.

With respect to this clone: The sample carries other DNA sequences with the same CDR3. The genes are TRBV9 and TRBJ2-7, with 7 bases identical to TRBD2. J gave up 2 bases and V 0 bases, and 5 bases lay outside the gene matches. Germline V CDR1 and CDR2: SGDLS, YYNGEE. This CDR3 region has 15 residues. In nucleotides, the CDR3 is TGTGCCAGCAGCGTAGGCCTAGCGGAGACCTACGAGCAGTACTTC. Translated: CASSVGLAETYEQYF.

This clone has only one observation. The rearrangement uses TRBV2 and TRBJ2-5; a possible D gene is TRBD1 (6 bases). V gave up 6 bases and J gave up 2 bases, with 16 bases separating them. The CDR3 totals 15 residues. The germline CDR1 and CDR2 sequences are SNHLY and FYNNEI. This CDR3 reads CASRRGTLQQETQYF. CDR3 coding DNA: TGTGCCAGCAGGAGGGGGACCTTGCAACAAGAGACCCAGTACTTC.